This TCR beta chain was identified in a study of Ad26.COV2.S vaccination and SARS-CoV-2 variants. Background on the study: Ad26.COV2.S given intramuscularly, once or twice 56 days apart.

There are 16 residues in the CDR3. The germline V gene has CDR1 MNHEY and CDR2 SMNVEV (reference sequence). V was pared by 5 bases and J by 10 bases, with 21 bases between. Study-level findings and limits: Vaccinees displayed broader spike-specific TCR repertoires than placebo recipients. Once vaccination had occurred, spike-specific CD8+ and CD4+ T cell responses reportedly showed substantial breadth.

Assay used: immunoSEQ multiplex PCR; TCRdb lists only in-frame clones, some missing. In the table there are hundreds of thousands of clones, 89% of which are singletons. Treatment given: roughly 20 received Ad26.COV2.S at low or high dose, single or two shots; 5 received placebo; per-sample allocation not given. Sampling took place 63 days after the first vaccine or placebo injection. Adults aged 18-55 years in Boston included the donor. Comment on this clone: The antigen remains undetermined.

The specimen was peripheral blood, collected in a trial of Ad26.COV2.S vaccine versus placebo. The chain joins TRBV27 to TRBJ1-6; a possible D gene is TRBD1 (6 bases). The source is a person aged 18 to 65 who received the Ad26.COV2.S COVID-19 vaccine or a placebo. The CDR3 region has the DNA TGTGCCAGCAGTCGCTTACAGGGTGGCCCGGGATCACCCCTCCACTTT. This encodes CASSRLQGGPGSPLHF.